The text below deals with one T cell receptor (beta chain). Its target is unknown. This record belongs to a study of cytomegalovirus exposure and HLA in healthy donors. Study findings and constraints: That first-cohort TCR clusters tended to co-occur in the approximately 120 validation repertoires was found in a later analysis. The investigators catalogued 150 to 200 TCR beta chains as cytomegalovirus-associated.

The assay was immunoSEQ multiplex PCR, and TCRdb's table has in-frame clones only and misses some. The data show 100,000 to 120,000 clones, approximately 95% seen once. Germline V CDR1 and CDR2: MNHEY, SMNVEV (reference sequence). This CDR3 spans 16 amino acids. Trimming stripped 3 bases from V and 2 bases from J, with 16 bases between. Sequences were obtained from PBMCs. This chain uses TRBV27 with TRBJ1-1; D might be TRBD1 (6 bases). The TCR was taken from a young woman in good health and CMV-seronegative. As DNA, the CDR3 is TGTGCCAGCAGTTTGGGAGTCGGGACACCAAACACTGAAGCTTTCTTT. Amino acids: CASSLGVGTPNTEAFF.